Below are 27 T cell receptor beta chains sequenced from a single sample in a study of radiation and T cells in renal cell carcinoma. Time point reported: baseline pretreatment blood. The treatment is: 15 Gy SBRT to primary tumor, nephrectomy 4 weeks later. Generated by immunoSEQ multiplex PCR, the TCRdb table keeps only in-frame clones and is missing some. Altogether approximately 22,000 clones are present, 80% being singletons, with the ten largest covering 35% to 45%. The starting material was blood, obtained from a patient whose treatment included radiotherapy and nephrectomy. The receptors derive from a man in his sixties with renal cell carcinoma.

V usage is TRBV10-3 and J usage is TRBJ1-3, with a weak D call TRBD1 (6 bases). This CDR3 has 16 residues. With 5 bases removed from V and 0 bases from J, the gap between germline ends came to 14 bases. The germline CDR1 and CDR2 sequences are ENHRY and SYGVKD. CDR3 residues: CAISWDTDFSGNTIYF. The CDR3 DNA is TGTGCCATCAGTTGGGACACAGACTTCTCTGGAAACACCATATATTTT.

The sample holds one count of this clone. V is TRBV7-8 and J is TRBJ2-1; D may correspond to TRBD1 or TRBD2 (6 bases each). V lost 0 bases to trimming and J lost 8 bases, with 26 bases between them. This CDR3 contains 19 residues. Germline V gene lookup returns CDR1 SGHVS and CDR2 FQNEAQ. CDR3 loop: CASSLALMTGRRGHHEQFF. Written as DNA, the CDR3 is TGTGCCAGCAGCTTAGCGCTTATGACTGGGAGGCGGGGACACCATGAGCAGTTCTTC.

This clone turned up a few times. The chain links TRBV10-2 to TRBJ2-5; D gene unclear. Trimming pared 10 bases from V and 5 bases from J, leaving 17 bases between. The CDR3 length is 13 residues. The germline V gene has CDR1 WSHSY and CDR2 SAAADI. The CDR3 DNA is TGCGCCACGAGGACGGCCGGAGCGGAGACCCAGTACTTC. It is translated as CATRTAGAETQYF.

This clone has just a few counts. The CDR3 spells CSGMEGTYEQYF. The CDR3 nucleotides are TGCAGCGGAATGGAGGGAACCTACGAGCAGTACTTC. This rearrangement joins TRBV29-1 to TRBJ2-7; maybe TRBD2 (6 bases). V lost 7 bases to trimming and J lost 2 bases, with 12 bases between them. CDR3 length: 12 amino acids. The V gene's germline CDR1 is SQVTM and CDR2 ANQGSEA.

The chain is built from TRBV2 and TRBJ1-2; 8 bases map to TRBD1. Looked up from germline, CDR1 is SNHLY and CDR2 is FYNNEI. The CDR3 runs to 13 residues. The V segment lost 5 bases and the J segment 4 bases; nucleotides outside the gene matches: 3. The CDR3 loop is CASSQGAIYGYTF. CDR3 nucleotide sequence: TGTGCCAGCAGTCAGGGGGCAATCTATGGCTACACCTTC.

The V gene is TRBV5-1, the J gene TRBJ1-5; 7 bases fit TRBD1. Germline CDR1 is SGHRS and CDR2 is YFSETQ. The CDR3 runs to 14 residues. Unmatched junction bases numbered 3, after V lost 2 bases and J lost 4 bases. Here the CDR3 reads CASSLGGPNQPQHF. The CDR3 DNA follows: TGCGCCAGCAGCTTAGGGGGCCCAAATCAGCCCCAGCATTTT. Full variable domain (missing parts from reference TRBV5-1 and TRBJ1-5): KAGVTQTPRYLIKTRGQQVTLSCSPISGHRSVSWYQQTPGQGLQFLFEYFSETQRNKGNFPGRFSGRQFSNSRSEMNVSTLELGDSALYLCASSLGGPNQPQHFGDGTRLSIL.

This chain uses TRBV6-5 with TRBJ1-2, with a weak D call TRBD1 (5 bases). The CDR3 totals 13 residues. The germline V gene has CDR1 MNHEY and CDR2 SVGAGI. V was trimmed by 3 bases and J by 7 bases, leaving 12 bases between them. The CDR3 region is CASSYGAGPGYTF. CDR3 in DNA: TGTGCCAGCAGTTATGGGGCAGGACCTGGCTACACCTTC.

The chain employs TRBV5-8 and TRBJ1-5; D possibly corresponds to TRBD1 (5 bases). Germline values: CDR1 SGHTS, CDR2 YDEGEE. Trimming cost V 2 bases and J 2 bases, with 14 bases left between them. CDR3 length equals 16 residues. DNA of the CDR3: TGTGCCAGCAGCTTTCATGGGGGTAGCGGCAATCAGCCCCAGCATTTT. As protein: CASSFHGGSGNQPQHF.

The CDR3 loop reads CASSSQYIATEAFF. In DNA, the CDR3 is TGTGCCAGCAGTTCCCAGTACATCGCCACTGAAGCTTTCTTT. This chain links TRBV6-5 with TRBJ1-1, with no clear D. Germline V gene data show CDR1 as MNHEY and CDR2 as SVGAGI. V dropped 4 bases and J dropped 4 bases, with 13 bases sitting between them. The CDR3 loop spans 14 amino acids.

The chain joins TRBV7-9 to TRBJ2-4, with D unresolved. CDR3 size: 11 residues. The ends were cut back, 5 bases at V and 9 bases at J, with 8 bases in the middle. The germline V gene has CDR1 SEHNR and CDR2 FQNEAQ (reference sequence). This CDR3 reads CASSEMVIQYF. CDR3 coding DNA: TGTGCCAGCAGCGAAATGGTCATTCAGTACTTC.

The V and J genes are TRBV10-3 and TRBJ2-1; D is undetermined. The ends were cut back, 7 bases at V and 0 bases at J, with 10 bases in the middle. The length of the CDR3 is 14 residues. In germline, CDR1 is ENHRY, CDR2 SYGVKD. The CDR3 nucleotides are TGTGCCATCAAGGAACCCAGCTCCTACAATGAGCAGTTCTTC. Encoded protein: CAIKEPSSYNEQFF.

The chain uses TRBV6-1 and TRBJ1-2; 7 bases are shared with TRBD1. This CDR3 is 14 amino acids long. Trimming at V came to 4 bases and at J to 7 bases, leaving 9 bases not matched to a gene. Germline CDR1 is MNHNS and CDR2 is SASEGT. CDR3 DNA sequence: TGTGCCAGCAGTGTCGTGACAGGGTCTTCTGGCTACACCTTC. Protein sequence: CASSVVTGSSGYTF.

Judged by abundance, this clone is medium-sized. The chain links TRBV7-9 to TRBJ2-7; 10 bases match TRBD2. The CDR3 loop spans 14 amino acids. Trimming at V came to 7 bases and at J to 3 bases, leaving 6 bases not matched to a gene. Germline-derived CDR1 and CDR2 are SEHNR and FQNEAQ (reference sequence). The CDR3 loop reads CASTLAGVHYEQYF. DNA for the CDR3: TGTGCCAGCACTCTAGCGGGAGTGCACTACGAGCAGTACTTC.

CDR3 coding DNA: TGTGCCTGGAGTGATAGCGGGAGGCTCACAGATACGCAGTATTTT. Its translation is CAWSDSGRLTDTQYF. The chain employs TRBV30 and TRBJ2-3; 10 bases are a match to TRBD2. This CDR3 contains 15 residues. The trim removed 1 base at V and 2 bases at J, leaving 3 bases unmatched. Germline CDR1 and CDR2: GTSNPN and SVGIG (reference sequence).

The chain is built from TRBV2 and TRBJ2-7; the D gene is possibly TRBD2 (5 bases). Germline-derived CDR1 and CDR2 are SNHLY and FYNNEI. The V and J ends lost 6 bases and 6 bases respectively, with 24 bases between them. CDR3 length equals 16 residues. The CDR3 DNA is TGTGCCAGCAGAGAAAGCGGACGAAGCTTCCTCGCCGAGCAGTACTTC. Translation gives CASRESGRSFLAEQYF.

A single count supports this clone. The same CDR3 also results from other DNA sequences found in this sample. The chain is built from TRBV4-3 and TRBJ2-6; no clear D gene. This CDR3 has 15 residues. CDR1 and CDR2 from the germline V gene are LGHNA and YSLEER. The V end was cut by 4 bases, the J end by 0 bases, with 7 bases between. CDR3 in DNA: TGCGCCAGCAGCCGCCGGCGCTCTGGGGCCAACGTCCTGACTTTC. Amino acid sequence: CASSRRRSGANVLTF.

This sequence joins TRBV7-9 and TRBJ1-5; possible D gene TRBD1, 6 bases. The CDR3 totals 14 residues. Trimming pared 5 bases from V and 2 bases from J, leaving 10 bases between. CDR1 SEHNR and CDR2 FQNEAQ come from the germline V gene (reference sequence). The CDR3 loop reads CASSKGGGNQPQHF. The CDR3 DNA reads TGTGCCAGCAGCAAAGGGGGGGGCAATCAGCCCCAGCATTTT. Drawing the rest from reference TRBV7-9 and TRBJ1-5, the complete variable domain is DTGVSQNPRHKITKRGQNVTFRCDPISEHNRLYWYRQTLGQGPEFLTYFQNEAQLEKSRLLSDRFSAERPKGSFSTLEIQRTEQGDSAMYLCASSKGGGNQPQHFGDGTRLSIL.

The chain uses TRBV29-1 and TRBJ1-1; D not resolved. CDR1 and CDR2 (germline): SQVTM, ANQGSEA. The V and J ends lost 0 bases and 8 bases respectively, with 13 bases between them. The CDR3 consists of 13 residues. CDR3 DNA: TGCAGCGTTGAAGAAACGGGAGTCGGGGAAGCTTTCTTT. Its protein is CSVEETGVGEAFF.

The chain combines TRBV7-8 with TRBJ1-3; tentative D call: TRBD1 (5 bases). The V and J ends lost 5 bases and 4 bases respectively, with 15 bases between them. CDR3 length: 15 residues. Germline loops: CDR1 SGHVS, CDR2 FQNEAQ. The CDR3 nucleotides are TGTGCCAGCAGCCCTGACAGCTACTTAGGAAACACCATATATTTT. Protein product: CASSPDSYLGNTIYF.

The chain links TRBV5-6 to TRBJ2-5; 10 bases are shared with TRBD2. With the DNA end fitting TRBJ2-7 better, the J assignment may be wrong. Germline CDR1 is SGHDT and CDR2 is YYEEEE. This CDR3 comprises 15 residues. The chain's CDR3 is CASSFDLAGAYEQYF. Written as DNA, the CDR3 is TGTGCCAGCAGCTTCGATCTAGCGGGAGCCTACGAGCAGTACTTC.

V and J are TRBV6-5 and TRBJ2-7; 9 positions match TRBD2. Germline V gene data show CDR1 as MNHEY and CDR2 as SVGAGI. The CDR3 extends over 13 amino acids. V shed 8 bases, J shed 0 bases, and the junction held 2 bases outside the gene matches. The CDR3 bases are TGTGCCAGCCGGACTAGCGACTCCTACGAGCAGTACTTC. It translates to CASRTSDSYEQYF.

The chain joins TRBV4-3 to TRBJ1-3; D possibly corresponds to TRBD1 (5 bases). The CDR3 runs to 17 residues. V was cut by 0 bases and J by 4 bases, with 16 bases left in between. Germline V CDR1 and CDR2: LGHNA, YSLEER. The CDR3 coding sequence is TGCGCCAGCAGCCAAGATCACCGGTCCGGGGCCGGAAACACCATATATTTT. Protein sequence: CASSQDHRSGAGNTIYF.

This chain connects TRBV27 to TRBJ1-1; D gene ambiguous. Germline V gives CDR1 MNHEY, CDR2 SMNVEV (reference sequence). Between the trimmed V and J ends, which lost 3 bases and 1 base, there was a span of 9 bases. This CDR3 is 14 amino acids long. CDR3: CASSFLARNTEAFF. The DNA of the CDR3 is TGTGCCAGCAGTTTTCTGGCTCGGAACACTGAAGCTTTCTTT.

This chain connects TRBV9 to TRBJ2-1; 10 nucleotides agree with TRBD1. This CDR3 spans 15 amino acids. V shed 4 bases, J shed 2 bases, and the junction held 3 bases outside the gene matches. CDR1 SGDLS and CDR2 YYNGEE come from the germline V gene. The CDR3 DNA sequence: TGTGCCAGCAGCCCGGGACAGGGGCCCTACAATGAGCAGTTCTTC. Its protein product is CASSPGQGPYNEQFF.

The V gene is TRBV27, the J gene TRBJ1-5; no reliable D call. Trimming left V 6 bases short and J 10 bases short, with 4 bases between. Germline CDR1 reads MNHEY; CDR2 reads SMNVEV (reference sequence). The CDR3 loop spans 9 amino acids. CDR3 nucleotides: TGTGCCAGCAGGCTCCCCCAGCATTTT. Translating gives CASRLPQHF.

This clone was seen just once. The chain recombines TRBV5-4 with TRBJ1-6; the match to TRBD1 covers 7 bases. The CDR3 runs 14 residues. CDR1 is SGHNT, CDR2 YYREEE, per germline (reference sequence). J was trimmed by 15 bases and V by 4 bases; bases with no gene match: 13. DNA of the CDR3: TGTGCCAGCAGCCAGCCGGGAGGGGGCCGTCTCCTCCACTTT. Translated: CASSQPGGGRLLHF.

The rearrangement joins TRBV19 to TRBJ2-1; TRBD2 matches 10 bases. This CDR3 comprises 15 residues. The V and J ends lost 3 bases and 7 bases, in that order; junction bases with no gene match: 6. Per germline, CDR1 LNHDA and CDR2 SQIVND (reference sequence). CDR3 sequence reads: CASSIRIAGGNEQFF. Written as DNA, the CDR3 is TGTGCCAGTAGTATTAGAATAGCGGGAGGAAATGAGCAGTTCTTC.